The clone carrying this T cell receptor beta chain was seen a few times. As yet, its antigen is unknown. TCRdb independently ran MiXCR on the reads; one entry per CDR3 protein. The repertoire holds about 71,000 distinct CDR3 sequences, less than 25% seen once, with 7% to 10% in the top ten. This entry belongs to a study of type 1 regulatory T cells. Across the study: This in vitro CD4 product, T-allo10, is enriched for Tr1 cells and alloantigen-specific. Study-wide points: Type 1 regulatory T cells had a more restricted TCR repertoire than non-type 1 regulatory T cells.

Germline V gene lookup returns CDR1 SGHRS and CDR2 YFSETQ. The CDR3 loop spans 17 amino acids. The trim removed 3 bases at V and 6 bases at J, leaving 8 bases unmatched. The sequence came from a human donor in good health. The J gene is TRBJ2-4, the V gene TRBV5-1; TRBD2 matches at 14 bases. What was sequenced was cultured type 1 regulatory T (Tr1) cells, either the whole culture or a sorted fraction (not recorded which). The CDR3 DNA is TGCGCCAGCAGCTCAGGGACTAGCGGGAGTGGAAGAAACATTCAGTACTTC. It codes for CASSSGTSGSGRNIQYF.